Each of the 21 T cell receptor beta chains below was sequenced from the same sample in a study of CD8+ T cells in alopecia areata. RNA was isolated and reverse transcribed to cDNA, the sequencing template. TCRdb's table, derived via immunoSEQ multiplex PCR, lists solely in-frame clones and lacks some. This sample has roughly 260,000 clones, each found more than once. Combined cutaneous lymph node cells underwent sorting by CD4, CD8alpha, NKG2D, NKG2ACE and additional markers. Material: CD4+ T cells sorted from a lymph node. These receptors came from a C3H/HeJ mouse with alopecia areata. This strain's MHC haplotype is H2-k.

As concerns this clone: Germline and genes: mouse. The CDR3 is cut off 4 residues early in the read; its end comes from the germline J gene. The chain uses TRBV5 and TRBJ2-1; 8 bases line up with TRBD1. V was clipped by 0 bases and J by 1 base; unmatched bases: 2. Germline V lookup: CDR1 LGHNA, CDR2 YNLKQL (reference sequence). This CDR3 is 16 amino acids long. CDR3 sequence: CASSQDRTGNYAEQFF. The part of the CDR3 DNA that was read is TGTGCCAGCAGCCAAGATCGGACAGGGAACTATGCT.

Of note for this clone: Gene names are mouse gene names. The CDR3 goes on 4 residues after the read ends, and that part is filled in from the germline J gene. This sample also contains other DNA sequences that code for the same CDR3. This sequence joins TRBV13-1 and TRBJ1-1, with TRBD1 matching 7 bases. The CDR3 sequence is 14 residues long. The junction had 2 bases not matched to a gene; V was cut back by 3 bases and J by 0 bases. The germline V gene encodes CDR1 NSHNY and CDR2 SYGAGN. CDR3 residues: CASSGTGANTEVFF. Partial CDR3 DNA: TGTGCCAGCAGTGGGACAGGAGCAAACACA.

This clone showed up just a few times. Any gene name here is a mouse gene name. The read ends 4 residues shy of where the CDR3 ends; the end is completed using the germline J gene. The rearrangement uses TRBV13-1 and TRBJ2-5; 7 nucleotides align to TRBD1. This CDR3 has 14 residues. Germline CDR1 reads NSHNY; CDR2 reads SYGAGN. The CDR3 spells CASSATGEGDTQYF. The sequenced CDR3 bases are TGTGCCAGCAGTGCAACAGGGGAGGGGGAC.

This clone was recorded a few times. Each gene name is a mouse one. Read data end 4 residues before the CDR3 end; the end is taken from the germline J gene. J is TRBJ2-1 and V is TRBV1, with a weak D call TRBD2 (6 bases). Trimming removed 3 bases at V and 0 bases at J, with 12 bases between. Germline V CDR1 and CDR2: NSQYPW, LRSPGD (reference sequence). This CDR3 spans 16 amino acids. This chain's CDR3 is CTCSAPGAYNYAEQFF. CDR3 bases read: TGCACCTGCAGTGCCCCTGGGGCCTATAACTATGCT.

This clone came up a few times. Gene names and germline match the mouse. The missing CDR3 end, 4 residues past where the read stops, is filled in from the germline J gene. Other nucleotide sequences from this sample produce the same CDR3. V gene TRBV13-2 combines with J gene TRBJ2-5; TRBD1 might be the D (6 bases). Germline V CDR1 and CDR2: NNHNN, SYGAGS (reference sequence). The V and J ends lost 2 bases and 3 bases respectively, with 10 bases between them. The CDR3 has 14 residues. The CDR3 protein is CASGDPGQQDTQYF. Incomplete CDR3 DNA: TGTGCCAGCGGTGACCCGGGACAACAAGAC.

Notes on this clone: The genes and germline here are from mouse. The DNA ends 4 residues before the CDR3 does, and the rest of the CDR3 is filled in from the germline J gene. The chain has TRBV13-1 and TRBJ1-2; D not resolved. V was clipped by 2 bases and J by 1 base, with 12 bases between them. CDR1 is NSHNY and CDR2 is SYGAGN in the germline V gene. The length of the CDR3 is 15 residues. The CDR3 is CASSELGKGNSDYTF. The CDR3 bases that were read are TGTGCCAGCAGTGAATTGGGGAAGGGAAACTCC.

This clone turned up a few times. Germline and genes: mouse. The read falls 4 residues short of the CDR3 end, and the missing part is taken from the germline J gene. Other DNA sequences in the same sample also yield this CDR3. The rearrangement joins TRBV1 to TRBJ2-5, with 10 bases that match TRBD1. Germline V gene sequence: CDR1 NSQYPW, CDR2 LRSPGD (reference sequence). The CDR3 is made up of 15 amino acids. The part of the CDR3 DNA that was read is TGCACCTGCAGTGCTGACAGGGGGCGCGGAGAC. Its protein product is CTCSADRGRGD. The full-length CDR3 reads as CTCSADRGRGDTQYF.

Worth noting for this clone: These gene names are mouse names. The read falls 4 residues short of the CDR3 end, and the missing part is taken from the germline J gene. Distinct nucleotide sequences in the sample also encode this CDR3. The chain links TRBV1 to TRBJ2-1, with 9 bases fitting TRBD1. The V gene's germline CDR1 is NSQYPW and CDR2 LRSPGD (reference sequence). The CDR3 consists of 15 residues. The junction had 1 base not matched to a gene; V was cut back by 4 bases and J by 0 bases. This CDR3 reads CTCSVGQGNYAEQFF. The covered CDR3 bases are TGCACCTGCAGTGTGGGACAGGGTAACTATGCT.

On this clone: The genes and germline here are from mouse. The CDR3 goes on 4 residues after the read ends, and that part is filled in from the germline J gene. The chain has TRBV14 and TRBJ2-5; 12 bases fit TRBD1. The CDR3 spans 14 residues. The germline V gene encodes CDR1 SGHDT and CDR2 FRDEAV. Partial CDR3 DNA: TGTGCCAGCAGTTCGGGACAGGGGGCGGAC. Translated: CASSSGQGAD. Given in full, the CDR3 is CASSSGQGADTQYF.

For this clone: Gene names are mouse gene names. The CDR3 end falls 3 residues outside the read, so it is completed with the germline J gene. This chain connects TRBV13-1 to TRBJ1-6, with 7 bases aligning to TRBD1. TRBJ1-6 is labeled an ORF, and its function is uncertain. J was trimmed by 0 bases and V by 1 base; bases with no gene match: 4. CDR1 is NSHNY, CDR2 SYGAGN, per germline. This CDR3 comprises 17 residues. CDR3 DNA, as far as it was read: TGTGCCAGCAGTGATCCAGGGGGGAATTCCTATAATTCGCCC. Protein product: CASSDPGGNSYNSP. The full CDR3 protein is CASSDPGGNSYNSPLYF.

This clone was detected many times. The gene names given are mouse names. The read falls 4 residues short of the CDR3 end, and the missing part is taken from the germline J gene. Other DNA variants within this sample encode the same CDR3. The rearrangement links TRBV1 to TRBJ2-2, with a weak D call TRBD1 (6 bases). CDR1 NSQYPW and CDR2 LRSPGD come from the germline V gene (reference sequence). Trimming stripped 0 bases from V and 4 bases from J, with 9 bases between. The CDR3 has 15 amino acids. CDR3 loop: CTCSADRGGTGQLYF. CDR3 bases read: TGCACCTGCAGTGCAGACAGGGGCGGCACCGGG.

A word on this clone: The listed genes are named as in mouse. The missing CDR3 end, 4 residues past where the read stops, is filled in from the germline J gene. V and J are TRBV19 and TRBJ2-1; D is tentatively TRBD1 or TRBD2 (5 bases each). Germline V CDR1 and CDR2: FNHDT, SITEND (reference sequence). The CDR3 contains 14 residues. CDR3 DNA, as far as it was read: TGTGCCAGCAGTAGGGGGAGGATGAAGGCT. Protein sequence: CASSRGRMKA. The complete CDR3 protein is CASSRGRMKAEQFF.

Comment on this clone: The gene names here belong to mouse. Partial CDR3 DNA: TGTGCCAGCAGTAAAGGACAGGCCTCAAACACCGGG. Translation gives CASSKGQASNTG. The whole CDR3 protein reads CASSKGQASNTGQLYF. The chain employs TRBV19 and TRBJ2-2; 7 bases align to TRBD1. The read stops 4 residues short of the end of the CDR3; the missing end is completed from the germline J gene. CDR3 length equals 16 residues. V was clipped by 3 bases and J by 0 bases; unmatched bases: 5. Germline CDR1 reads FNHDT; CDR2 reads SITEND (reference sequence).

As for this clone: Here the gene names and germline are mouse. The read ends 4 residues before the CDR3 terminus; that terminus is restored from the germline J gene. This sample also contains other DNA sequences that code for the same CDR3. The chain recombines TRBV1 with TRBJ2-5; 8 bases fit TRBD1. This CDR3 contains 14 residues. V lost 4 bases and J lost 3; bases outside the gene matches: 3. From germline, CDR1 is NSQYPW and CDR2 LRSPGD (reference sequence). The part of the CDR3 DNA that was read is TGCACCTGCAGTGGGAGACAGGGGCAAGAC. Translated: CTCSGRQGQD. The whole CDR3 protein is CTCSGRQGQDTQYF.

About this clone itself: Gene names denote mouse genes. Coverage ceases 4 residues before the CDR3 finishes, and the germline J gene fills in the end. Distinct nucleotide sequences in the sample also encode this CDR3. V usage is TRBV5 and J usage is TRBJ2-7, with 10 nucleotides matching TRBD1. This CDR3 is built from 15 residues. Trimming took 0 bases from V and 3 from J; bases not matched to a gene: 2. Germline V gene sequence: CDR1 LGHNA, CDR2 YNLKQL (reference sequence). Partial CDR3 DNA: TGTGCCAGCAGCCAAGATGGGGACAGGGGCTAT. Residues: CASSQDGDRGY. The whole CDR3 protein reads CASSQDGDRGYEQYF.

Remarks on this clone: Gene names are the mouse ones. Coverage ceases 4 residues before the CDR3 finishes, and the germline J gene fills in the end. V gene TRBV19 combines with J gene TRBJ2-3; TRBD2 might be the D (5 bases). Trimming pared 6 bases from V and 0 bases from J, leaving 11 bases between. This CDR3 spans 14 amino acids. Germline lookup yields CDR1 FNHDT and CDR2 SITEND (reference sequence). The CDR3 is CASNLGTSAETLYF. The sequenced CDR3 bases are TGTGCCAGCAATCTGGGTACTAGTGCAGAA.

The sample holds a few counts of this clone. The gene names given are mouse names. The CDR3 loop is CASGDADRGSAETLYF. The DNA read from the CDR3 is TGTGCCAGCGGTGATGCCGACAGGGGGAGTGCAGAA. The chain joins TRBV13-2 to TRBJ2-3, with 9 positions matching TRBD1. The read terminates 4 residues ahead of where the CDR3 ends, so the germline J gene completes it. The germline V gene encodes CDR1 NNHNN and CDR2 SYGAGS (reference sequence). This CDR3 comprises 16 residues. J was trimmed by 0 bases and V by 0 bases; bases with no gene match: 2.

About this clone: Gene names and germline refer to mouse. The read ends 4 residues before the CDR3 terminus; that terminus is restored from the germline J gene. This chain uses TRBV17 with TRBJ2-1, with TRBD2 matching over 12 bases. CDR1 MNHDT and CDR2 YYDKIL come from the germline V gene. CDR3 length: 16 residues. V was pared by 3 bases and J by 3 bases, with 3 bases of the junction left unmatched. The CDR3 bases that were read are TGTGCTAGCAGTAGGACTGGGGGGGCGCCCTATGCT. This codes for CASSRTGGAPYA. The CDR3 in full is CASSRTGGAPYAEQFF.

Concerning this clone itself: Genes and germline come from the mouse. The CDR3 end lies 4 residues beyond the end of the read and is filled in from the germline J gene. This chain joins TRBV13-1 and TRBJ2-3; 9 bases agree with TRBD1. The CDR3 extends over 15 amino acids. Germline CDR1 and CDR2: NSHNY and SYGAGN. J gave up 0 bases and V 7 bases, and 6 bases lay outside the gene matches. The CDR3 reads CASGRDRASAETLYF. The covered CDR3 bases are TGTGCCAGCGGCCGGGACAGGGCTAGTGCAGAA.

In the case of this clone: The listed genes are named as in mouse. The CDR3 goes on 4 residues after the read ends, and that part is filled in from the germline J gene. V and J are TRBV19 and TRBJ2-1, with D maybe TRBD1 (5 bases). The CDR3 covers 14 residues. V was cut by 4 bases and J by 0 bases, with 8 bases left in between. CDR1 is FNHDT, CDR2 SITEND, per germline (reference sequence). CDR3 bases read: TGTGCCAGCAGTCGGACAATTAACTATGCT. Amino acid sequence: CASSRTINYA. The whole CDR3 protein is CASSRTINYAEQFF.

Turning to this clone: Genes and germline are mouse. The read ends 4 residues early relative to the CDR3; the germline J gene fills the gap. Other DNA sequences in the sample encode the same CDR3. The chain carries TRBV5 and TRBJ2-2, with 11 nucleotides matching TRBD1. V trimming: 0 bases; J trimming: 4 bases; junction bases outside the gene matches: 1. The CDR3 sequence is 16 residues long. From germline, CDR1 is LGHNA and CDR2 YNLKQL (reference sequence). CDR3: CASSQDGTGGTGQLYF. CDR3 DNA, as far as it was read: TGTGCCAGCAGCCAAGATGGGACAGGGGGCACCGGG.